This entry describes one TCR beta chain. The target antigen is unknown. The primer mix had 60 Vbeta and 13 Jbeta primers. The repertoire was sequenced with immunoSEQ multiplex PCR; TCRdb's copy has only in-frame clones and lacks some. The sample contains some 140,000 clones, 73% of which appear only once. These data belong to a study of cytomegalovirus exposure and HLA in healthy donors. Whole-study context: Early released data comprised 80 million to 100 million unique TCRs from HLA-typed donors.

Points from the study as a whole: In vitro data verified three CMV-associated chains as specific for CMV antigens. In an earlier analysis, productive rearrangement rates for most beta V segments clustered near 87% or 30%. Investigators reported fewer than 200 TCR beta chains as tied to cytomegalovirus.

The sequence was obtained from a woman aged 40 to 50 in good health and CMV-seronegative. Material for sequencing was PBMCs.

The CDR3 reads CASKLGTQYF. In DNA, the CDR3 is TGTGCCAGCAAACTAGGGACCCAGTACTTC. The chain couples TRBV6-1 to TRBJ2-5; possibly TRBD2 for D (5 bases). The V gene's germline CDR1 is MNHNS and CDR2 SASEGT. V dropped 7 bases and J dropped 7 bases, with 7 bases sitting between them. This CDR3 region has 10 residues.